A single T cell receptor (beta chain) is shown here with its context. This entry is derived from a study of long-term antiretroviral therapy in people with HIV. From germline, CDR1 is MNHEY and CDR2 SVGAGI. The CDR3 runs 11 residues. The V end was cut by 6 bases, the J end by 5 bases, with 6 bases between. Running of the v3.0 immunoSEQ assay took place at survey level. TCRdb keeps only in-frame clones here, not all; method: immunoSEQ multiplex PCR. Among roughly 20,000 clones, around nine tenths were seen once, and the ten largest hold roughly 10%. The clonotype was recovered from a middle-aged man with HIV. This chain uses TRBV6-5 with TRBJ2-3; D unclear. The sequencing used unsorted PBMCs, collected 0.5 years after starting antiretroviral therapy. As DNA, the CDR3 is TGTGCCAGCAGCCGAAAAGATACGCAGTATTTT. Its translation: CASSRKDTQYF.